This T cell receptor beta chain was found in a study of response to subunit inactivated influenza vaccine. This CDR3 has 14 amino acids. The V end was cut by 2 bases, the J end by 0 bases, with 8 bases between. TCRdb re-called the RT-PCR reads through MiXCR, storing one row per CDR3 protein. This table holds approximately 700,000 distinct CDR3 sequences, approximately 14% found once. The sequence derives from a man aged 45 to 65 who received an inactivated influenza vaccine. This sequence joins TRBV12-3 or TRBV12-4 and TRBJ2-7; D gene ambiguous. Source: PBMCs from blood, taken about 11 days after vaccination. In nucleotides, the CDR3 is TGTGCCAGCAGTTTATCTGACTTCTCCTACGAGCAGTACTTC. It is translated as CASSLSDFSYEQYF.